This T cell receptor beta chain was profiled in a study of neurological immune-mediated disorders (dated by TCRdb to 2018 to 2020). Background for the entire study: The study compared peripheral blood TCR-beta repertoires of HTLV-I-associated myelopathy (HAM/TSP) patients, multiple sclerosis patients and healthy controls using UMI-based sequencing. The cohort included 60 to 70 subjects: some 14 with HAM/TSP, some 34 with multiple sclerosis, and 20 healthy controls. Each longitudinal HAM/TSP and healthy donor was sampled at 3 time-points spaced at about 3-45 month intervals. The 85 to 110 TCR-beta libraries included longitudinal samples, technical triplicates and paired sorted CD4+ and CD8+ T-cell subsets alongside PBMC samples.

The CDR3 contains 14 residues, cysteine and phenylalanine counted. The retained sequence is limited to the CDR3, 42 bases, with the frame set at the first base. From a lookup of the germline V gene, CDR1 and CDR2 are SGHRS and YFSETQ. Trimming takes 2 bases from V and 8 bases from J, and the germline ends sit 14 bases apart. Many counts were recorded for this clonotype. The clone's antigen remains unknown. Base-call qualities are not available, and no considerably larger clone is one nucleotide away. According to the study, the label for this sample's time point signals: longitudinal time-point 2. For unsorted PBMC libraries, 2 million PBMCs were used after storage in RNAlater at -80 degrees C until RNA extraction. Peripheral blood was subjected to Ficoll-Hypaque density gradient centrifugation to isolate PBMCs, which were then cryopreserved in liquid nitrogen. Overall study outcomes, separate from this receptor: TCR clonal expansion was greatest in HAM/TSP patients and smallest in MS patients, who ranked below even healthy controls. Across subjects, expanded clones never shared an identical CDR3 amino acid sequence, which suggests that the TCR-beta repertoires in every group were private.

To synthesize cDNA, template-switch 5'RACE was performed with a primer carrying a 10-nucleotide random unique molecular identifier so that each TCR transcript was tagged. Over 160 million TCR-beta sequences, covering 15-18 subjects, were produced in each sequencing run. The RNeasy kit was used to extract total RNA. The KAPA Real-time Library Amplification kit was used to amplify TCR-beta VDJ regions with primers for the TCR constant region and the 5'RACE anchor. A first PCR added sample indexes and Illumina adaptors, and a second PCR then raised library yield. After purification with Ampure beads, the TCR product of roughly 650 bp was size-selected on a 2% E-gel SizeSelection system. Library quality was checked on a Bioanalyzer, concentration was measured with Qubit, and libraries were quantified with the Kapa Library Quantification kit before pooling. Paired-end 2 x 150 bp sequencing of the libraries was performed on an Illumina HiSeq 2500. To increase sequence diversity, roughly 24-31% phiX was spiked into each library pool. On the authors' methods: Quality-filtered reads were processed with the UMI-based MiGEC pipeline, which removed over 80% of raw TCR sequences during error correction. VDJ genes were aligned to IMGT germline references, and each clonotype was defined by a unique CDR3 amino acid sequence together with V-J genes. Clonal expansion, Shannon diversity and CDR3 relatedness were evaluated with VDJtools (CalcPairwiseDistances, ClusterSamples), while phylogenetic trees were built in CLCbio workbench. Using coefficient-of-variation modelling across technical triplicates, the study counted a clone as expanded if it had at least 8 unique UMIs. TCRdb passed the public sequencing reads through fastp at Q25 and MiXCR, retaining productive beta sequences. Every entry covers one CDR3 protein and lists the most common genes and DNA from its rows. The V and J calls reflect TCRdb's pipeline rather than the authors' work. A total of approximately 85,000 distinct CDR3 sequences appear in this sample, 13% of them only once. The top ten clones comprise approximately 5% of the sample.

The clonotype originates from a female donor with HTLV-1-associated myelopathy (HAM/TSP). The sample taken for sequencing was PBMCs. The chain uses TRBV5-1 and TRBJ2-1; the D gene is perhaps TRBD2, on 5 matching bases. The CDR3 amino acid sequence is: CASSFRGGNDEQFF. The nucleotides are TGCGCCAGCAGCTTCCGGGGTGGGAACGATGAGCAGTTCTTC.